This T cell receptor (beta chain) was documented in a study of regulatory and conventional T cells in RAG deficiency. General observations from the study: Patient subsets had shorter CDR3s; Omenn Treg-Tconv overlap exceeded 85%. These Omenn syndrome Treg sorts may hold peripherally activated cells instead. RAG-deficient patients showed markedly lower Shannon entropy and higher Simpson indices than control T-cell subsets.

Some clones are missing from TCRdb's copy, which holds only in-frame ones; the method was immunoSEQ multiplex PCR. Of about 28,000 clones in the sample, around 90% were seen once. Worth noting for this clone: Antigen: not known.

CDR3 size: 10 residues. The germline V gene has CDR1 DFQATT and CDR2 SNEGSKA (reference sequence). V lost 4 bases and J 7 bases, leaving 5 bases between the germline ends. Blood CD4+ CD25-high CD127-low regulatory T cells supplied the genomic DNA template. These data were likewise used in another study, on regulatory T cells. That paper notes: The PCR used 52 TRBV and 13 TRBJ primers. Patient repertoires had restricted TRB V-J pairs and skewed V and J usage, most in Tregs.

This sequence was found in a human donor in good health. V gene TRBV20-1 combines with J gene TRBJ2-1, with D unresolved. The sequenced sample was Tregs sorted from blood. In DNA form, the CDR3 reads TGCAGTGCTACACGAAATGAGCAGTTCTTC. Its protein is CSATRNEQFF.